One T cell receptor (beta chain) is described in this entry. Its antigen is undetermined. An end of the junction does not agree with germline; a read error may underlie this. This entry comes from a study of cytomegalovirus exposure and HLA in healthy donors. Study results and caveats: TCR beta chains numbering more than 150 were designated cytomegalovirus-associated.

This CDR3 is 18 amino acids long. Germline CDR1 reads MNHNS; CDR2 reads SASEGT. Primers: 60 Vbeta forward and 13 Jbeta reverse. The table came from immunoSEQ multiplex PCR; TCRdb's copy has only in-frame clones and leaves some out. The table includes about 73,000 clones, roughly four fifths detected once. V usage is TRBV6-1 and J usage is TRBJ1-3; D possibly corresponds to TRBD1 (5 bases). This TCR was sampled from a man between 65 and 85 years old in good health and CMV-seronegative. Sequenced input: PBMCs. The CDR3 loop is CAGSEAFGRVTSGNTIYF. For the CDR3, the DNA is TGTGCCGGCAGTGAAGCGTTCGGCAGGGTGACTTCTGGAAACACCATATATTTT.